Listed here are 27 T cell receptor beta chains from one sample, sequenced in a study of CD8+ T cells in alopecia areata. Sequencing templates came from extracted RNA that was reverse transcribed into cDNA. TCRdb's table, derived via immunoSEQ multiplex PCR, lists solely in-frame clones and lacks some. The sample is made up of over 100,000 clones, none counted only once. What was sequenced was lesional skin. The receptors shown here come from a C3H/HeJ mouse with alopecia areata. The MHC haplotype recorded for the strain is H2-k.

This clone has only a few counts. Germline and genes: mouse. Partial CDR3 DNA: TGTGCCAGCAGTGGGGACTGGACTAACCAAGAC. This codes for CASSGDWTNQD. The whole CDR3 is CASSGDWTNQDTQYF. The chain uses TRBV19 and TRBJ2-5; 8 bases fit TRBD2. The DNA ends 4 residues before the CDR3 does, and the rest of the CDR3 is filled in from the germline J gene. With V trimmed by 4 bases and J by 0 bases, 4 bases remained unmatched. CDR1 is FNHDT, CDR2 SITEND, per germline (reference sequence). This CDR3 has 15 amino acids.

The sample holds many counts of this clone. At residue 13, TCRdb's protein is not the same as the translated DNA, so the protein here was read from the DNA. The germline and genes are mouse ones. With the read ending 3 residues before the CDR3 end, the germline J gene is used to fill in that end. This chain joins TRBV13-3 and TRBJ1-3, with D perhaps TRBD1 (6 bases). This CDR3 contains 16 residues. The germline gives CDR1 NNHDY, CDR2 SYVADS. The germline V and J ends were trimmed by 2 bases and 1 base, with 13 bases remaining between them. CDR3 bases read: TGTGCCAGCAGTGAAACAGGGAGGGAATCTGGAAATACG. Translated: CASSETGRESGNT. The whole CDR3 protein is CASSETGRESGNTLYF.

This clone was counted between two and nine times. Gene names denote mouse genes. The CDR3 end lies 4 residues beyond the end of the read and is filled in from the germline J gene. The rearrangement links TRBV13-1 to TRBJ1-1; 7 nucleotides agree with TRBD1. From germline, CDR1 is NSHNY and CDR2 SYGAGN. This CDR3 is built from 14 residues. The CDR3 bases that were read are TGTGCCAGCAGTGCCACAGGGGTCGGGACA. This gives the protein CASSATGVGT. The full-length CDR3 reads as CASSATGVGTEVFF.

This clone has ten or more counts. Gene and germline names: mouse. The read is 4 residues too short to cover the CDR3 end, so that end is filled in from the germline J gene. J is TRBJ2-1 and V is TRBV13-3; 10 bases are shared with TRBD2. CDR1 and CDR2 from the germline V gene are NNHDY and SYVADS. V trimming: 0 bases; J trimming: 0 bases; junction bases outside the gene matches: 6. The CDR3 contains 18 residues. The covered CDR3 bases are TGTGCCAGCAGTGATGACTGGGGGGGGAGTTATAACTATGCT. This codes for CASSDDWGGSYNYA. The full CDR3 reads CASSDDWGGSYNYAEQFF.

Note on this clone: Mouse names are used for the genes. With the read ending 4 residues before the CDR3 end, the germline J gene is used to fill in that end. This chain joins TRBV13-2 and TRBJ2-7; TRBD2 matches at 8 bases. CDR1 and CDR2 from the germline V gene are NNHNN and SYGAGS (reference sequence). The CDR3 has 15 residues. V trimming: 0 bases; J trimming: 2 bases; junction bases outside the gene matches: 4. CDR3 bases read: TGTGCCAGCGGTGATGCCCTGGGGGGCGCCTAT. Residues: CASGDALGGAY. The whole CDR3 is CASGDALGGAYEQYF.

On this clone itself: The gene symbols are mouse symbols. The read terminates 4 residues ahead of where the CDR3 ends, so the germline J gene completes it. This chain connects TRBV1 to TRBJ2-3; 7 positions agree with TRBD1. Per the germline V gene, CDR1 is NSQYPW and CDR2 is LRSPGD (reference sequence). The trim removed 2 bases at V and 2 bases at J, leaving 7 bases unmatched. This CDR3 region has 16 residues. This chain's CDR3 is CTCSAPRQGDAETLYF. Partial CDR3 DNA: TGCACCTGCAGTGCACCTCGGCAGGGGGATGCAGAA.

This clone has just a few counts. Gene names and germline match the mouse. The CDR3 extends 4 residues past the end of the read, so its final part is completed from the germline J gene. V gene TRBV19 combines with J gene TRBJ2-1; 7 nucleotides agree with TRBD1. This CDR3 contains 13 residues. In germline, CDR1 is FNHDT, CDR2 SITEND (reference sequence). Trimming at V came to 9 bases and at J to 1 base, leaving 4 bases not matched to a gene. The sequenced part of the CDR3 DNA is TGTGCCACCGCACAGGGGAACTATGCT. This encodes CATAQGNYA. From start to end, the CDR3 is CATAQGNYAEQFF.

This clone was seen more than once but under ten times. The listed genes are named as in mouse. The read comes to an end 4 residues before the CDR3 does, leaving the germline J gene to fill in the end. The gene calls are TRBV13-3 and TRBJ2-7; 8 bases map to TRBD2. This CDR3 spans 15 amino acids. Germline V gene sequence: CDR1 NNHDY, CDR2 SYVADS. This CDR3 is CASSDAGLGVYEQYF. The DNA read from the CDR3 is TGTGCCAGCAGTGATGCCGGACTGGGAGTGTAT.

This clone has only a few counts. The germline and genes are mouse ones. This CDR3 is CASSEWGLGGRDAEQFF. The sequenced CDR3 bases are TGTGCCAGCAGTGAATGGGGACTGGGGGGGCGCGATGCT. The chain links TRBV13-1 to TRBJ2-1, with TRBD2 identical over 14 bases. Read coverage stops 4 residues before the CDR3 terminus; the germline J gene supplies the remainder. V was pared by 2 bases and J by 5 bases, with 6 bases of the junction left unmatched. The CDR3 extends over 17 amino acids. From germline, CDR1 is NSHNY and CDR2 SYGAGN.

This clone has a handful of counts. Gene names refer to mouse genes. The read is 4 residues too short to cover the CDR3 end, so that end is filled in from the germline J gene. V usage is TRBV13-3 and J usage is TRBJ2-3; the D gene is possibly TRBD2 (7 bases). This CDR3 has 15 residues. Germline CDR1 reads NNHDY; CDR2 reads SYVADS. Deletions cut 1 base from V and 3 bases from J, with 12 bases between. The covered CDR3 bases are TGTGCCAGCAGTGATAAGGGGGGCGCGGCAGAA. Translating it yields CASSDKGGAAE. The CDR3 as a whole reads CASSDKGGAAETLYF.

Of note for this clone: Gene names and germline refer to mouse. Read data end 4 residues before the CDR3 end; the end is taken from the germline J gene. The rearrangement joins TRBV1 to TRBJ2-1; 11 bases are a match to TRBD2. Per germline, CDR1 NSQYPW and CDR2 LRSPGD (reference sequence). This CDR3 has 15 residues. This chain's CDR3 is CTCSARLGGWAEQFF. The sequenced part of the CDR3 DNA is TGCACCTGCAGTGCCAGACTGGGGGGGTGGGCT.

This clone was counted a few times. Gene names and germline refer to mouse. The read falls 4 residues short of the CDR3 end, and the missing part is taken from the germline J gene. The rearrangement joins TRBV13-3 to TRBJ2-4; 9 positions match TRBD1. V gave up 2 bases and J gave up 3 bases; unmatched junction bases: 4. Looked up from germline, CDR1 is NNHDY and CDR2 is SYVADS. This CDR3 spans 15 amino acids. CDR3 DNA, as far as it was read: TGTGCCAGCAGTGAGCCGGGACAGGGACAAAAC. Its protein is CASSEPGQGQN. The full CDR3 protein is CASSEPGQGQNTLYF. Together with reference TRBV13-3 and TRBJ2-4, the CDR3 gives the full variable domain: EAAVTQSPRSKVAVTGGKVTLSCHQTNNHDYMYWYRQDTGHGLRLIHYSYVADSTEKGDIPDGYKASRPSQENFSLILELASLSQTAVYFCASSEPGQGQNTLYFGAGTRLSVL.

Worth noting for this clone: Genes and germline are mouse. Read data end 4 residues before the CDR3 end; the end is taken from the germline J gene. Different DNA sequences within this sample yield the same CDR3. The genes are TRBV19 and TRBJ2-3, with TRBD1 matching over 7 bases. The V gene end was trimmed by 5 bases and the J gene end by 0 bases; junction bases not matched to a gene: 3. Germline V gene sequence: CDR1 FNHDT, CDR2 SITEND (reference sequence). This CDR3 spans 14 amino acids. CDR3 DNA (partial): TGTGCCAGCAGCCCGACAGGGAGTGCAGAA. Its translation is CASSPTGSAE. The full CDR3 is CASSPTGSAETLYF.

By proportion, this clone is medium-sized. Genes here carry mouse names. With the read ending 4 residues before the CDR3 end, the germline J gene is used to fill in that end. V and J are TRBV1 and TRBJ2-5; 10 bases map to TRBD2. Per the germline V gene, CDR1 is NSQYPW and CDR2 is LRSPGD (reference sequence). V trimming: 2 bases; J trimming: 3 bases; junction bases outside the gene matches: 2. This CDR3 region has 15 residues. The CDR3: CTCSAPGLGQDTQYF. The sequenced CDR3 bases are TGCACCTGCAGTGCACCGGGACTGGGGCAAGAC.

There are many counts of this clone. Genes and germline come from the mouse. Additional DNA sequences in this sample encode the identical CDR3. This chain's CDR3 is CTCSAAGGGQDTQYF. CDR3 DNA, as far as it was read: TGCACCTGCAGTGCTGCTGGGGGAGGTCAAGAC. The rearrangement joins TRBV1 to TRBJ2-5; TRBD2 matches 7 bases. Read sequence stops 4 residues before the CDR3 end, and the germline J gene provides the missing end. This CDR3 is 15 amino acids long. Germline-derived CDR1 and CDR2 are NSQYPW and LRSPGD (reference sequence). Trimming cost V 3 bases and J 3 bases; bases outside gene matches: 6. Looking up the rest from reference TRBV1 and TRBJ2-5 gives the full variable domain: VTLLEQNPRWRLVPRGQAVNLRCILKNSQYPWMSWYQQDLQKQLQWLFTLRSPGDKEVKSLPGADYLATRVTDTELRLQVANMSQGRTLYCTCSAAGGGQDTQYFGPGTRLLVL.

Concerning this clone itself: The protein in this entry is translated from the DNA; at residue 13 it differs from the protein listed in TCRdb. Gene names and germline refer to mouse. The sequenced fragment ends 3 residues before the CDR3 boundary, so the rest is inferred from the germline J gene. The gene calls are TRBV1 and TRBJ1-6; 7 positions agree with TRBD1. TRBJ1-6 is given ORF status, its function remaining uncertain. CDR1 NSQYPW and CDR2 LRSPGD come from the germline V gene (reference sequence). The CDR3 runs to 16 residues. V was pared by 3 bases and J by 5 bases, with 7 bases of the junction left unmatched. Incomplete CDR3 DNA: TGCACCTGCAGTGCGAAGGCAGGGGGGAATAATTCGCCC. It codes for CTCSAKAGGNNSP. The CDR3 in its entirety is CTCSAKAGGNNSPLYF.

This clone appeared a few times. Genes and germline come from the mouse. The read ends 4 residues shy of where the CDR3 ends; the end is completed using the germline J gene. The V gene is TRBV19, the J gene TRBJ1-1; D unresolved. V gave up 0 bases and J gave up 0 bases, with 6 bases separating them. The CDR3 consists of 14 residues. The germline V gene has CDR1 FNHDT and CDR2 SITEND (reference sequence). The CDR3 bases that were read are TGTGCCAGCAGTATAGCTACAGCAAACACA. Protein: CASSIATANT. Given in full, the CDR3 is CASSIATANTEVFF.

In this sample, this clone turned up a few times. Germline and junction disagree at one end, which may indicate a read error. Germline and genes: mouse. The CDR3 end lies 4 residues beyond the end of the read and is filled in from the germline J gene. This chain links TRBV1 with TRBJ2-5, with TRBD2 matching 9 bases. CDR1 and CDR2 (germline): NSQYPW, LRSPGD (reference sequence). The CDR3 is 17 amino acids. The covered CDR3 bases are TGCACCTGCAGTGCAGATCTGGGGGGGTCCCACCATGAC. This gives the protein CTCSADLGGSHHD. The complete CDR3 protein is CTCSADLGGSHHDTQYF. Full variable domain (outside the CDR3, taken from reference TRBV1 and TRBJ2-5): VTLLEQNPRWRLVPRGQAVNLRCILKNSQYPWMSWYQQDLQKQLQWLFTLRSPGDKEVKSLPGADYLATRVTDTELRLQVANMSQGRTLYCTCSADLGGSHHDTQYFGPGTRLLVL.

This clone has only a few counts. Gene names and germline refer to mouse. The read stops 4 residues short of the end of the CDR3; the missing end is completed from the germline J gene. V gene TRBV1 combines with J gene TRBJ2-3, with 9 bases that match TRBD1. Germline trimming cut 0 bases from V and 2 bases from J; bases unmatched to any gene: 6. The CDR3 has 17 residues. Germline loops: CDR1 NSQYPW, CDR2 LRSPGD (reference sequence). The sequenced CDR3 bases are TGCACCTGCAGTGCAGATCGGACAGGGGTGGATGCAGAA. This codes for CTCSADRTGVDAE. The whole CDR3 protein is CTCSADRTGVDAETLYF.

Concerning this clone: These gene names are mouse names. The read terminates 4 residues before the CDR3 end, so the remaining end is supplied by the germline J gene. V usage is TRBV1 and J usage is TRBJ1-1; 11 bases fit TRBD1. Germline V gene sequence: CDR1 NSQYPW, CDR2 LRSPGD (reference sequence). The CDR3 runs to 15 residues. The CDR3 region is CTCSAAGTGGEEVFF. The sequenced CDR3 bases are TGCACCTGCAGTGCAGCCGGGACAGGGGGAGAA.

Remarks on this clone: The gene names given are mouse names. The CDR3 goes on 4 residues after the read ends, and that part is filled in from the germline J gene. V is TRBV13-3 and J is TRBJ2-4; 8 nucleotides match TRBD2. Germline V gives CDR1 NNHDY, CDR2 SYVADS. The CDR3 length is 14 residues. The CDR3 here is CASSVKLGENTLYF. CDR3 bases read: TGTGCCAGCAGTGTGAAACTGGGGGAAAAC.

This clone was seen at least ten times. The genes are named according to mouse. The read comes to an end 4 residues before the CDR3 does, leaving the germline J gene to fill in the end. The chain combines TRBV13-1 with TRBJ2-3; D is perhaps TRBD2 (6 bases). The CDR3 runs 15 residues. Per germline, CDR1 NSHNY and CDR2 SYGAGN. Deletions cut 3 bases from V and 0 bases from J, with 11 bases between. This CDR3 is CASSVSGASAETLYF. CDR3 bases read: TGTGCCAGCAGTGTATCTGGGGCTAGTGCAGAA.

This clone showed up just a few times. Genes here carry mouse names. Sequencing ends 4 residues short of the CDR3 end; the germline J gene provides the rest. The rearrangement joins TRBV13-3 to TRBJ2-7; 7 positions agree with TRBD1. The CDR3 has 14 residues. Germline V CDR1 and CDR2: NNHDY, SYVADS. The CDR3 sequence is CASKNPGQTYEQYF. The DNA read from the CDR3 is TGTGCCAGCAAAAATCCGGGACAGACATAT.

Turning to this clone: Gene names and germline match the mouse. The CDR3 extends 4 residues past the end of the read, so its final part is completed from the germline J gene. The V and J genes are TRBV13-3 and TRBJ2-7, with TRBD1 matching over 10 bases. Trimming took 0 bases from V and 0 from J; bases not matched to a gene: 3. Germline V gene sequence: CDR1 NNHDY, CDR2 SYVADS. CDR3 size: 16 residues. CDR3 amino acids: CASSDARDRGSYEQYF. The DNA read from the CDR3 is TGTGCCAGCAGTGATGCCCGGGACAGGGGCTCCTAT.

In this sample, this clone turned up many times. Germline and genes here are mouse. From the germline J gene comes the end of the CDR3, since the read stops 4 residues before it. The chain has TRBV1 and TRBJ1-2, with TRBD1 matching 12 bases. CDR1 is NSQYPW and CDR2 is LRSPGD in the germline V gene (reference sequence). The CDR3 sequence is 16 residues long. CDR3 amino acids: CTCSAVPRDRGRDYTF. The CDR3 DNA, read in part, is TGCACCTGCAGTGCAGTCCCCCGGGACAGGGGGCGC.

Concerning this clone: The gene names given are mouse names. Sequencing ends 4 residues short of the CDR3 end; the germline J gene provides the rest. This chain links TRBV13-3 with TRBJ2-5, with TRBD2 identical over 8 bases. The CDR3 spans 15 residues. V lost 4 bases, J lost 1 base, and 5 bases stayed unmatched. Germline V CDR1 and CDR2: NNHDY, SYVADS. The CDR3 protein is CASSPGGPYQDTQYF. The sequenced part of the CDR3 DNA is TGTGCCAGCAGTCCTGGGGGGCCCTACCAAGAC.

This clone was counted a few times. Mouse names are used for the genes. The read ends 4 residues early relative to the CDR3; the germline J gene fills the gap. This sequence joins TRBV13-2 and TRBJ2-7; the match to TRBD2 covers 9 bases. From germline, CDR1 is NNHNN and CDR2 SYGAGS (reference sequence). The CDR3 extends over 15 amino acids. CDR3 DNA (partial): TGTGCCAGCGGTGATGTTACCTGGGGGGGTGAT. Its protein product is CASGDVTWGGD. In full, the CDR3 is CASGDVTWGGDEQYF.